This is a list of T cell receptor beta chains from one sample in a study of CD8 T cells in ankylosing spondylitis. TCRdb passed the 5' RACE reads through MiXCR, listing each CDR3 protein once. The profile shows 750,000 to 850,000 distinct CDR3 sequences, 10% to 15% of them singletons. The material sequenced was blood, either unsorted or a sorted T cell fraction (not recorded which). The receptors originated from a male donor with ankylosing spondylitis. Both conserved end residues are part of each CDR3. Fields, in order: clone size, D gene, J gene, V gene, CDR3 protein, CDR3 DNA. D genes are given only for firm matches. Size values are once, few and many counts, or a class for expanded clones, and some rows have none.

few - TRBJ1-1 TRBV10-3 CAAKKAGSNTEAFF TGTGCCGCCAAAAAGGCAGGGAGTAACACTGAAGCTTTCTTT
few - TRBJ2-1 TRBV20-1 CSASPLAYNEQFF TGCAGTGCGAGTCCGCTAGCCTACAATGAGCAGTTCTTC
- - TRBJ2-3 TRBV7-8 CASSPGRGLDTQYF TGTGCCAGCAGCCCCGGCAGGGGATTGGATACGCAGTATTTT
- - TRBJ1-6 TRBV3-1 CASSQEGGLGSPLHF TGTGCCAGCAGCCAAGAGGGGGGACTTGGTTCACCCCTCCACTTT
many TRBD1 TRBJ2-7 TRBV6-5 CASSYGQGVIDEQYF TGTGCCAGCAGTTACGGGCAGGGGGTTATCGACGAGCAGTACTTC
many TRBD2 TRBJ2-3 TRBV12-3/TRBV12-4 CASSLARAGDTDTQYF TGTGCCAGCAGTTTAGCGCGAGCGGGAGACACAGATACGCAGTATTTT
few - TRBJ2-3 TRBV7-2 CASSTLTSGTQYF TGTGCCAGCAGCACTCTTACGTCCGGGACGCAGTATTTT
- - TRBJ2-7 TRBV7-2 CASSLEGAAEQYF TGTGCCAGCAGCTTAGAGGGTGCGGCCGAGCAGTACTTC
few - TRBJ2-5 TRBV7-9 CASSLETGPQETQYF TGTGCCAGCAGCTTAGAGACAGGACCTCAAGAGACCCAGTACTTC
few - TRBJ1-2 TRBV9 CASSPHTKWFGYGYTF TGTGCCAGCAGCCCGCATACAAAGTGGTTTGGGTATGGCTACACCTTC
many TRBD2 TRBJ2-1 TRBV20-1 CSADTSGRNNEQFF TGCAGTGCTGATACTAGCGGGAGGAACAATGAGCAGTTCTTC
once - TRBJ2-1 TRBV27 CASSSFRGAGPYNEQFF TGTGCCAGCAGTTCCTTCAGGGGGGCGGGGCCCTACAATGAGCAGTTCTTC
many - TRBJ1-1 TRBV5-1 CASSPRFESTEAFF TGCGCCAGCAGCCCCCGGTTTGAAAGCACTGAAGCTTTCTTT
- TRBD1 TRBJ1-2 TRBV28 CASSPGQGFNYGYTF TGTGCCAGCAGTCCCGGACAGGGTTTTAACTATGGCTACACCTTC
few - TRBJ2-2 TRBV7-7 CASSRRTSGELFF TGTGCTAGCAGTCGAAGGACGTCCGGGGAGCTGTTTTTT
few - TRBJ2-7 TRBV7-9 CASSRGRGGEQYF TGTGCCAGCAGCCGGGGCAGGGGCGGCGAGCAGTACTTC
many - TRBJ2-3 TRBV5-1 CASTPFSSSDTQYF TGCGCCAGCACCCCCTTCAGCAGTTCAGATACGCAGTATTTT
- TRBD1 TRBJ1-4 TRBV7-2 CASSPRTGAAGSEKLFF TGTGCCAGCAGCCCCCGGACAGGGGCCGCCGGGTCTGAAAAACTGTTTTTT
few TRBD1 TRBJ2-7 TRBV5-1 CASSLLGTEGEQYF TGCGCCAGCAGCTTGCTAGGGACAGAAGGGGAGCAGTACTTC
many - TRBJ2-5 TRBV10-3 CAIGRDTQETQYF TGTGCCATCGGCCGGGACACCCAAGAGACCCAGTACTTC
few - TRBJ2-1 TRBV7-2 CASSLTGPRGFF TGTGCCAGCAGCTTAACTGGGCCCAGGGGGTTCTTC
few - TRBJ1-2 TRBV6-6 CASSYAGSGYTF TGTGCCAGCAGTTATGCCGGTAGTGGCTACACCTTC
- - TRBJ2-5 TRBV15 CATSIGQETQYF TGTGCCACCAGCATAGGGCAAGAGACCCAGTACTTC
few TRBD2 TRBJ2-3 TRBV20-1 CSARDYQRGTDTQYF TGCAGTGCTAGAGATTACCAGCGGGGTACAGATACGCAGTATTTT
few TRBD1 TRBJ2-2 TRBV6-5 CASSYYRGRRGTGELFF TGTGCCAGCAGTTACTACAGGGGGCGCCGAGGGACCGGGGAGCTGTTTTTT